The 3 T cell receptor beta chains reported below all come from one sample, sequenced in a study of blood T cell repertoires in COVID-19. The data were produced by immunoSEQ multiplex PCR, yet TCRdb's version contains in-frame clones alone and is incomplete. The sample includes 150,000 or so clones, approximately 90% seen only once; the top ten take around 7%. The sample consisted of PBMCs or T cells enriched from blood (not recorded which). The receptors stem from a woman aged 50 to 60 who had recovered from COVID-19.

The genes are TRBV3-1 (or the pseudogene TRBV3-2) and TRBJ1-1; no definite D call. The germline V and J ends were trimmed by 4 bases and 5 bases, with 20 bases remaining between them. The CDR3 length is 16 residues. Germline-derived CDR1 and CDR2 are LGHDT and YNNKEL (reference sequence). Here the CDR3 reads CASSPTIGVGRTEAFF. The CDR3, as DNA: TGTGCCAGCAGCCCGACCATTGGAGTCGGGAGAACTGAAGCTTTCTTT.

The chain links TRBV4-1 to TRBJ2-7; tentatively, D is TRBD2 (5 bases). CDR1 is MGHRA, CDR2 YSYEKL, per germline. Trimming cost V 5 bases and J 0 bases, with 14 bases left between them. The CDR3 has 15 residues. CDR3 in amino acids: CASSREGRSSYEQYF. DNA of the CDR3: TGCGCCAGCAGCAGAGAGGGCAGGAGCTCCTACGAGCAGTACTTC.

The chain is built from TRBV11-1 and TRBJ2-3, with 11 bases matching TRBD2. CDR1 SGHAT and CDR2 FQDESV come from the germline V gene (reference sequence). This CDR3 region has 16 residues. J was trimmed by 6 bases and V by 6 bases; bases with no gene match: 11. The CDR3 loop is CASSLLAGGLIDTQYF. Written as DNA, the CDR3 is TGTGCCAGCAGTCTGCTAGCGGGGGGTCTAATCGATACGCAGTATTTT.